This record covers a single TCR beta chain. Its cognate antigen is unknown. This record belongs to a study of Tregs in tolerant kidney transplant recipients. TCRdb keeps only in-frame clones here, not all; method: immunoSEQ multiplex PCR. Counted here are approximately 75,000 clones, 80% to 95% occurring once; the ten biggest clones make up approximately 0.37%. There are 14 residues in the CDR3. CDR1 is SGHDT, CDR2 YYEEEE, per germline. V gave up 3 bases and J gave up 5 bases, with 14 bases separating them. An overnight rest at 37°C with about 200 IU/ml IL-2 preceded regulatory T cell sorting from thawed PBMCs. Whole-study results and caveats: Findings come from small patient numbers and require larger validation. In tolerant patients, donor-specific Tregs outgrew total Tregs, suggesting antigen-driven expansion.

This clonotype was obtained from a human donor who received a combined kidney and bone marrow transplant. The chain employs TRBV5-6 and TRBJ1-1; no clear D. The source was Tregs from blood, collected before the transplant. The CDR3 DNA sequence: TGTGCCAGCAGCTCCTACACCGTAGGGACTGAAGCTTTCTTT. Translation: CASSSYTVGTEAFF.